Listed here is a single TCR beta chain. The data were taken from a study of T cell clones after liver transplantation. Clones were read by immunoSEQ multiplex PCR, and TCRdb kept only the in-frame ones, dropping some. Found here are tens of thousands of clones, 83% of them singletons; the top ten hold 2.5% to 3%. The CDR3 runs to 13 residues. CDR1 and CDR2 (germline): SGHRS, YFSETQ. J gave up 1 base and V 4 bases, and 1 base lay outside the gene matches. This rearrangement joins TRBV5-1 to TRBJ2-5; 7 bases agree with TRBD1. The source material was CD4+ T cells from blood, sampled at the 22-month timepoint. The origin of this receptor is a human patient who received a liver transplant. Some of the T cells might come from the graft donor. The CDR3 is CASSRDSQETQYF. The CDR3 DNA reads TGCGCCAGCAGCCGGGACAGCCAAGAGACCCAGTACTTC.